The rows below give T cell receptor beta chains drawn from one sample of a study of blood T cell repertoires in COVID-19. Sequenced by immunoSEQ multiplex PCR; TCRdb stores in-frame clones only, minus some. The sample has 200,000 to 250,000 clones; about 82% are singletons. The sequencing sample was made of peripheral blood. Receptors originate from a man aged 50 to 60 with COVID-19, enrolled during active disease. CDR3s include the opening cysteine and the closing phenylalanine or tryptophan. A D gene is named only where the DNA matches it firmly. Size values are once, few and many counts, or a class for expanded clones, and some rows have none.

>TRBV4-2|TRBJ2-3|.|TRBD2
TGTGCCAGCAGCCTGATGGGGCGGGGGGGCCCAGATACGCAGTATTTT
CASSLMGRGGPDTQYF
>TRBV7-8|TRBJ2-6|once|.
TGTGCCAGCAGCCCCCTTAGGGGTCACTCTGGGGCCAACGTCCTGACTTTC
CASSPLRGHSGANVLTF
>TRBV7-8|TRBJ1-2|.|TRBD1
TGTGCCAGCAGCAGGAGGGGGCTCTATGGCTACACCTTC
CASSRRGLYGYTF
>TRBV2|TRBJ1-5|.|.
TGTGCCAGCGAGTCGGGAAATCAGCCCCAGCATTTT
CASESGNQPQHF
>TRBV7-2|TRBJ2-2|.|.
TGTGCCAGCAGCTTGCGGACACAGGGAACCGGGGAGCTGTTTTTT
CASSLRTQGTGELFF
>TRBV27|TRBJ1-1|few|.
TGTGCCAGCAGTCCGGGCGGGACCCAGAACACTGAAGCTTTCTTT
CASSPGGTQNTEAFF
>TRBV7-8|TRBJ2-7|.|TRBD1
TGTGCCAGCAGCTTAGCCGGACAGGGGAACGCCGAGCAGTACTTC
CASSLAGQGNAEQYF
>TRBV3-1/TRBV3-2|TRBJ1-6|.|.
TGTGCCAGCAGCCCACGCGGGGGTTCACCCCTCCACTTT
CASSPRGGSPLHF
>TRBV9|TRBJ2-3|.|TRBD2
TGTGCCAGCAGCGTTGGGACTACCGACTCAGATACGCAGTATTTT
CASSVGTTDSDTQYF
>TRBV3-1/TRBV3-2|TRBJ1-5|.|.
TGTGCCAGCAGCCCAAGATCAGTTAGCAATCAGCCCCAGCATTTT
CASSPRSVSNQPQHF
>TRBV27|TRBJ2-5|few|.
TGTGCCAGCAGACGGGGACTGGAGACCCAGTACTTC
CASRRGLETQYF
>TRBV6-5|TRBJ2-5|.|TRBD1
TGTGCCAGCAGTTTCAACAGGGGGGCAGAGACCCAGTACTTC
CASSFNRGAETQYF
>TRBV5-4|TRBJ2-3|once|TRBD2
TGTGCCAGCAGCTCCGGGACTAGCGGGGGGTACAGCACAGATACGCAGTATTTT
CASSSGTSGGYSTDTQYF
>TRBV6-1|TRBJ1-4|.|TRBD1
TGTGCCAGCAGTGAAGCGGACAGGGGTGGTGAAAAACTGTTTTTT
CASSEADRGGEKLFF
>TRBV4-3|TRBJ2-3|.|TRBD1
TGCGCCAGCAGCCCTGGACAGGGGGCGTTGGGTACGCAGTATTTT
CASSPGQGALGTQYF
>TRBV6-5|TRBJ1-2|.|.
TGTGCCATGACGAGGCAGGGGTGGTATGGCTACACCTTC
CAMTRQGWYGYTF
>TRBV3-1/TRBV3-2|TRBJ1-1|.|.
TGTGCCAGCAGCCAAGAGGCCCAAGTACAGGGTTGGAACACTGAAGCTTTCTTT
CASSQEAQVQGWNTEAFF
>TRBV9|TRBJ1-2|.|.
TGTGCCAGCAGCGCCGGTCACAGGGCGCGTGGCTACACCTTC
CASSAGHRARGYTF
>TRBV6-5|TRBJ1-1|.|.
TGTGCCAGCAGCCCAATGAGTAGGGGTTACACTGAAGCTTTCTTT
CASSPMSRGYTEAFF
>TRBV2|TRBJ2-1|.|TRBD2
TGTGCCAGCAGGTCAGGTGGAGCGGGGAGGAGCTCCTACAATGAGCAGTTCTTC
CASRSGGAGRSSYNEQFF
>TRBV9|TRBJ2-1|.|TRBD1
TGTGCCAGCAGCGCCTATACAGGGGAAAATTACAATGAGCAGTTCTTC
CASSAYTGENYNEQFF
>TRBV6-1|TRBJ2-1|.|.
TGTGCCAGCAGTGAGGTTCCGGGACACAACTACAATGAGCAGTTCTTC
CASSEVPGHNYNEQFF
>TRBV7-9|TRBJ2-5|.|TRBD1
TGTGCCAGCAGCTCCAATAGGGGGTTATGGGACAGGGGACAAGAGACCCAGTACTTC
CASSSNRGLWDRGQETQYF
>TRBV19|TRBJ1-1|.|TRBD1
TGTGCCAGTAGTCGGACAGGGGACCGGAACACTGAAGCTTTCTTT
CASSRTGDRNTEAFF
>TRBV6-1|TRBJ1-1|once|.
TGTGCCAGCAGTGAACGAACAGGGAGCACTGAAGCTTTCTTT
CASSERTGSTEAFF
>TRBV6-5|TRBJ2-2|.|.
TGTGCCACCACCAGGAACGCCGGGGAGCTGTTTTTT
CATTRNAGELFF
>TRBV9|TRBJ2-3|.|TRBD2
TGTGCCAGCAGCGCCCGAGCGGGGGTGGGTACAGATACGCAGTATTTT
CASSARAGVGTDTQYF
>TRBV24-1|TRBJ2-3|.|.
TGTGCCACCTCCCGGGCGGGGAGTGCAGATACGCAGTATTTT
CATSRAGSADTQYF
>TRBV4-1|TRBJ2-1|.|TRBD2
TGCGCCAGCAGCCAAGTTAGCGGGGGGTACAATGAGCAGTTCTTC
CASSQVSGGYNEQFF
>TRBV6-5|TRBJ2-3|.|TRBD1
TGTGCCAGCTTGGACAGGTGGGCAGATACGCAGTATTTT
CASLDRWADTQYF
>TRBV28|TRBJ2-7|many|TRBD1
TGTGCCAGCAGTACTGACAGGGCCTACGAGCAGTACTTC
CASSTDRAYEQYF
>TRBV5-1|TRBJ2-3|.|TRBD2
TGCGCCAGCAGCTTGGGGAGTAGCGGGGGCACAGATACGCAGTATTTT
CASSLGSSGGTDTQYF
>TRBV19|TRBJ1-2|.|TRBD1
TGTGCCAGTAGTATAGATCCCCTGACAGGGGCCCTCTATGGCTACACCTTC
CASSIDPLTGALYGYTF
>TRBV4-2|TRBJ2-3|.|TRBD2
TGTGCCAGCAGCCAAGTGGGCAGCGGGGGCGCCACAGATACGCAGTATTTT
CASSQVGSGGATDTQYF
>TRBV18|TRBJ1-4|.|TRBD1
TGTGCCAGCTCACCGGAGGACAGGGCTACCCGAATTCATGAAAAACTGTTTTTT
CASSPEDRATRIHEKLFF
>TRBV5-8|TRBJ2-5|once|TRBD2
TGTGCCAGCAGCCAAAGCGGGGTTGAGACCCAGTACTTC
CASSQSGVETQYF
>TRBV28|TRBJ1-2|.|.
TGTGCCAGCAGCCGGGGGGGAGGTGGCTACACCTTC
CASSRGGGGYTF
>TRBV7-9|TRBJ1-1|once|TRBD1
TGTGCCAGCAGCCTAAGGACAGGGGTTGGGGCTTTCTTT
CASSLRTGVGAFF
>TRBV30|TRBJ1-6|.|TRBD1
TGTGCCTGGAGTGTACAACAGGGGGTATCACCCCTCCACTTT
CAWSVQQGVSPLHF
>TRBV20-1|TRBJ2-3|.|.
TGCAGTGCTAGCCTCACAGATACGCAGTATTTT
CSASLTDTQYF
>TRBV28|TRBJ2-1|.|.
TGTGCCAGCAGTTCCCCCCAATACAATGAGCAGTTCTTC
CASSSPQYNEQFF
>TRBV27|TRBJ2-2|.|.
TGTGCCAGCGGTCCGGGAATCACCGGGGAGCTGTTTTTT
CASGPGITGELFF
>TRBV5-6|TRBJ2-4|.|.
TGTGCCAGCAGCTTAAAGGGGACACAATTTGAGGCCAAAAACATTCAGTACTTC
CASSLKGTQFEAKNIQYF
>TRBV19|TRBJ2-1|.|.
TGTGCCAGTAGTATATCCGGGGATTACTACAATGAGCAGTTCTTC
CASSISGDYYNEQFF
>TRBV5-5|TRBJ1-5|.|.
TGTGCCAGCAGCTTTAACAGGGGCAATCAGCCCCAGCATTTT
CASSFNRGNQPQHF
>TRBV30|TRBJ2-7|.|.
TGTGCCTGGGGGGACATTACCTACGAGCAGTACTTC
CAWGDITYEQYF
>TRBV9|TRBJ1-3|.|TRBD1
TGTGCCAGCAGCGTAGGAGGGACAGGGTCTGGAAACACCATATATTTT
CASSVGGTGSGNTIYF
>TRBV4-2|TRBJ2-5|.|TRBD2
TGTGCCAGCAGCCAAGATCGCAGCGGGGGGGCACGTGAGACCCAGTACTTC
CASSQDRSGGARETQYF
>TRBV10-2|TRBJ1-1|.|.
TGCGCCAGCAGTGATCCATGGGGGGATACTGAAGCTTTCTTT
CASSDPWGDTEAFF
>TRBV27|TRBJ2-7|once|.
TGTGCCAGCAGTCCTAGGCCTAAAACTACCTACGAGCAGTACTTC
CASSPRPKTTYEQYF
>TRBV11-2|TRBJ2-3|.|.
TGTGCCAGCAGCCCCACGGTAAATACGCAGTATTTT
CASSPTVNTQYF
>TRBV11-3|TRBJ2-1|.|TRBD2
TGTGCCAGCAGCTTAGTAAGCGGGGGGGCTAATGAGCAGTTCTTC
CASSLVSGGANEQFF
>TRBV10-2|TRBJ2-7|once|.
TGCGCCAGCAGTGAGTCGACTCGGAGGGGTGAGCAGTACTTC
CASSESTRRGEQYF
>TRBV4-1|TRBJ2-3|.|TRBD2
TGCGCCAGCAGCTACGGGACTAGCGGGAACGCAGATACGCAGTATTTT
CASSYGTSGNADTQYF
>TRBV5-8|TRBJ1-1|.|.
TGTGCCAGCAGCTTGGGACAGCCTTTTATCAACACTGAAGCTTTCTTT
CASSLGQPFINTEAFF